This TCR beta chain stems from a study of response to subunit inactivated influenza vaccine. Whole-study results and caveats: Each seasonal influenza vaccination recruits few new T cells, the authors suggested.

MiXCR, run by TCRdb on the RT-PCR reads, gives a single entry per CDR3 protein. Among approximately 490,000 distinct CDR3 sequences listed, approximately 7.3% were seen once. This clonotype was counted between two and nine times. Its antigen is unidentified. Trimming took 0 bases from V and 5 from J, leaving 13 bases between them. The CDR3 extends over 14 amino acids. The germline V gene has CDR1 DFQATT and CDR2 SNEGSKA (reference sequence). This sequence originates from a man aged 50-75 years who received an inactivated influenza vaccine. The sample was PBMCs from blood, taken around 25 months after vaccination. The V gene is TRBV20-1, the J gene TRBJ2-5; D is unclear. CDR3 residues: CSARDGVEGETQYF. CDR3 DNA sequence: TGCAGTGCTAGAGATGGGGTTGAAGGGGAGACCCAGTACTTC.